This T cell receptor (beta chain) was documented in a study of OX40 agonist ivuxolimab in advanced cancers. On the study more broadly: As their treatment, patients were administered ivuxolimab, an agonistic anti-OX40 (CD134) antibody. Averaging roughly 60 years in age, with a range of about 20 to 90, the cohort was about 86% male. Study outcomes and limitations: CD8+ T cells (on average) carried more expanded clones than CD4+ T cells.

Sequencing used immunoSEQ multiplex PCR; TCRdb keeps in-frame clones, though not all of them. The sample lists tens of thousands of clones, about 89% seen once, with roughly 1.6% in the top ten. There are 14 residues in the CDR3. Trimming pared 2 bases from V and 5 bases from J, leaving 14 bases between. CDR1 is SGHNT and CDR2 is YYREEE in the germline V gene (reference sequence). Points on this clone: Antigen specificity is unknown.

Here the sequenced sample was CD4+ or CD8+ T cells sorted from blood, taken in a trial of the OX40 agonist ivuxolimab. The chain has TRBV5-4 and TRBJ2-7; D tentatively fits TRBD1 or TRBD2 (5 bases each). The sequence was collected from an adult with an advanced solid tumor such as melanoma, head and neck, liver or kidney cancer. The CDR3 sequence is CASSLTGTLDEQYF. The CDR3, as DNA: TGTGCCAGCAGCTTAACCGGGACCCTTGACGAGCAGTACTTC.